Presented here are 17 T cell receptor beta chains from one specimen sequenced in a study. TCRdb reanalysed the RT-PCR reads using MiXCR and keeps one entry per CDR3 protein. Of more than 550,000 distinct CDR3 sequences detected, about 14% appear once; the ten largest clones hold 3.6%. Sequenced material: memory CD4+ T cells from blood. These receptor sequences come from a female donor in good health, serving as a healthy control.

This clonotype has more than one count but fewer than ten. The chain has TRBV18 and TRBJ1-1; D unresolved. V lost 3 bases to trimming and J lost 2 bases, with 13 bases between them. CDR3 size: 15 residues. Germline loops: CDR1 KGHSH, CDR2 LQKENI. The CDR3 reads CASSPAYSSNTEAFF. The CDR3 DNA sequence: TGTGCCAGCTCACCCGCCTACAGCAGTAACACTGAAGCTTTCTTT. Filled out from reference TRBV18 and TRBJ1-1, the complete variable domain reads NAGVMQNPRHLVRRRGQEARLRCSPMKGHSHVYWYRQLPEEGLKFMVYLQKENIIDESGMPKERFSAEFPKEGPSILRIQQVVRGDSAAYFCASSPAYSSNTEAFFGQGTRLTVV.

This chain joins TRBV20-1 and TRBJ2-1, with 7 bases aligning to TRBD2. V shed 0 bases and J 8 bases; nucleotides not matched to a gene: 16. The CDR3 length is 17 residues. Germline values: CDR1 DFQATT, CDR2 SNEGSKA (reference sequence). The CDR3 spells CSARDAGEARTADEQFF. The CDR3 region has the DNA TGCAGTGCTAGAGATGCGGGGGAGGCGAGGACCGCGGATGAGCAGTTCTTC.

This clonotype was seen ten or more times. The chain recombines TRBV6-5 with TRBJ2-1; 11 bases are shared with TRBD2. The ends lost 6 bases at V and 6 bases at J; junction bases unmatched: 4. The germline V gene encodes CDR1 MNHEY and CDR2 SVGAGI. The CDR3 length is 14 residues. In DNA, the CDR3 is TGTGCCAGCAGCGCCGGGACTAGCGGCAATGAGCAGTTCTTC. Translating gives CASSAGTSGNEQFF.

The chain carries TRBV19 and TRBJ2-7; 7 positions match TRBD1. This CDR3 is built from 19 residues. Unmatched junction bases numbered 18, after V lost 4 bases and J lost 0 bases. Germline CDR1 and CDR2: LNHDA and SQIVND (reference sequence). The CDR3 nucleotides read TGTGCCAGTAGTAGCCGGCCCGTGACAGGGACGAAAAGCTCCTACGAGCAGTACTTC. This sequence encodes CASSSRPVTGTKSSYEQYF.

The genes are TRBV3-1 and TRBJ2-7, with TRBD1 identical over 8 bases. The V gene end was trimmed by 4 bases and the J gene end by 3 bases; junction bases not matched to a gene: 5. The CDR3 has 14 amino acids. The germline V gene has CDR1 LGHDT and CDR2 YNNKEL (reference sequence). The CDR3 DNA follows: TGTGCCAGCAGCCTACCGGGACAGGACTACGAGCAGTACTTC. Its protein product is CASSLPGQDYEQYF.

This clonotype was observed at least ten times. V and J are TRBV29-1 and TRBJ2-5; 7 nucleotides align to TRBD1. The CDR3 is 14 amino acids. Germline CDR1 is SQVTM and CDR2 is ANQGSEA. V was pared by 5 bases and J by 5 bases, with 11 bases of the junction left unmatched. The CDR3 DNA is TGCAGCGTTAGGGACAGCCCCGCTCGGGAGACCCAGTACTTC. Encoded protein: CSVRDSPARETQYF.

In this sample, this clonotype turned up a few times. The CDR3: CASSKTGERDTDTQYF. The CDR3 bases are TGTGCCAGCAGCAAGACAGGGGAGAGGGACACAGATACGCAGTATTTT. V usage is TRBV9 and J usage is TRBJ2-3, with 8 bases aligning to TRBD1. V lost 4 bases and J lost 2; bases outside the gene matches: 9. This CDR3 is 16 amino acids long. Germline-derived CDR1 and CDR2 are SGDLS and YYNGEE.

This clonotype was detected a few times. The chain has TRBV6-5 and TRBJ1-6; D is possibly TRBD1 (5 bases). This CDR3 has 15 amino acids. V was clipped by 3 bases and J by 10 bases, with 16 bases between them. The germline V gene encodes CDR1 MNHEY and CDR2 SVGAGI. CDR3 coding DNA: TGTGCCAGCAGTTATGTGGCGCAGGGTGGATCACCCCTCCACTTT. Protein product: CASSYVAQGGSPLHF.

This clonotype has more than one count but fewer than ten. The chain employs TRBV24-1 and TRBJ2-5, with 9 bases aligning to TRBD1. After removal of 4 bases from V and 4 bases from J, the junction contained 3 bases not matched to a gene. Germline V gene data show CDR1 as KGHDR and CDR2 as SFDVKD. CDR3 length equals 14 residues. The CDR3 is CATSEQGALETQYF. The DNA of the CDR3 is TGTGCCACCAGTGAACAGGGGGCTTTAGAGACCCAGTACTTC.

This clonotype was counted a few times. This rearrangement joins TRBV12-3 or TRBV12-4 to TRBJ1-3; 7 bases are shared with TRBD1. V lost 3 bases, J lost 0 bases, and 5 bases stayed unmatched. The CDR3 has 16 residues. The CDR3 here is CASSLGQSISGNTIYF. The DNA of the CDR3 is TGTGCCAGCAGTTTGGGACAGAGTATCTCTGGAAACACCATATATTTT.

The V call is TRBV24-1, the J call TRBJ1-5; TRBD1 is a possible D gene (6 bases). The CDR3 runs to 13 residues. Germline CDR1 is KGHDR and CDR2 is SFDVKD. Between the trimmed V and J ends, which lost 9 bases and 4 bases, there was a span of 12 bases. The CDR3 coding sequence is TGTGCCACCCAAGGACAGCAAAATCAGCCCCAGCATTTT. Its translation: CATQGQQNQPQHF.

The chain is built from TRBV6-2 or TRBV6-3 and TRBJ1-1; D gene ambiguous. V was shortened by 5 bases and J by 1 base, with 17 bases between the two germline ends. The CDR3 sequence is 16 residues long. CDR1 and CDR2 (germline): MNHEY, SVGEGT. DNA of the CDR3: TGTGCCAGCAGTCCCCGGGAAGGTCTCGGGAACACTGAAGCTTTCTTT. As protein: CASSPREGLGNTEAFF.

V gene TRBV6-5 combines with J gene TRBJ2-2; 7 nucleotides agree with TRBD2. Unmatched junction bases numbered 8, after V lost 0 bases and J lost 4 bases. CDR1 is MNHEY, CDR2 SVGAGI, per germline. The CDR3 totals 17 residues. The CDR3 bases are TGTGCCAGCAGTTACTCGGGAAGATCTAGCGGCACCGGGGAGCTGTTTTTT. It specifies CASSYSGRSSGTGELFF.

The chain joins TRBV11-2 to TRBJ2-7; 8 bases line up with TRBD2. CDR1 is SGHAT, CDR2 FQNNGV, per germline. This CDR3 spans 18 amino acids. V shed 4 bases and J 0 bases; nucleotides not matched to a gene: 14. The CDR3 is CASSSSRGGVASSYEQYF. CDR3 sequence (DNA): TGTGCCAGCAGCTCGAGTCGGGGGGGGGTAGCGAGCTCCTACGAGCAGTACTTC. Drawing the rest from reference TRBV11-2 and TRBJ2-7, the complete variable domain is EAGVAQSPRYKIIEKRQSVAFWCNPISGHATLYWYQQILGQGPKLLIQFQNNGVVDDSQLPKDRFSAERLKGVDSTLKIQPAKLEDSAVYLCASSSSRGGVASSYEQYFGPGTRLTVT.

This clonotype was detected ten times or more. J is TRBJ2-2 and V is TRBV5-1; no definite D call. V shed 0 bases and J shed 1 base, with 10 bases lying between them. Germline assignment: CDR1 SGHRS and CDR2 YFSETQ. This CDR3 comprises 16 residues. CDR3 DNA sequence: TGCGCCAGCAGCTTGGCAGGCAATGGGAACACCGGGGAGCTGTTTTTT. As protein: CASSLAGNGNTGELFF.

This clonotype was seen only a few times. The chain links TRBV6-6 to TRBJ1-2, with a weak D call TRBD1 (6 bases). The V gene lost 6 bases and the J gene lost 7 bases, with 15 bases spanning the gap. CDR3 size: 13 residues. CDR1 is MNHNY and CDR2 is SVGAGI in the germline V gene (reference sequence). CDR3 loop: CASSPGTTSGYTF. CDR3 coding DNA: TGTGCCAGCAGCCCCGGGACAACCAGTGGCTACACCTTC.

The V gene is TRBV10-3, the J gene TRBJ1-1; no reliable D call. CDR1 and CDR2 (germline): ENHRY, SYGVKD. With 5 bases removed from V and 0 bases from J, the gap between germline ends came to 19 bases. The CDR3 runs to 17 residues. Here the CDR3 DNA reads TGTGCCATCAGTCGTGCTAATAGCGGGTTCATGAACACTGAAGCTTTCTTT. This gives the protein CAISRANSGFMNTEAFF.